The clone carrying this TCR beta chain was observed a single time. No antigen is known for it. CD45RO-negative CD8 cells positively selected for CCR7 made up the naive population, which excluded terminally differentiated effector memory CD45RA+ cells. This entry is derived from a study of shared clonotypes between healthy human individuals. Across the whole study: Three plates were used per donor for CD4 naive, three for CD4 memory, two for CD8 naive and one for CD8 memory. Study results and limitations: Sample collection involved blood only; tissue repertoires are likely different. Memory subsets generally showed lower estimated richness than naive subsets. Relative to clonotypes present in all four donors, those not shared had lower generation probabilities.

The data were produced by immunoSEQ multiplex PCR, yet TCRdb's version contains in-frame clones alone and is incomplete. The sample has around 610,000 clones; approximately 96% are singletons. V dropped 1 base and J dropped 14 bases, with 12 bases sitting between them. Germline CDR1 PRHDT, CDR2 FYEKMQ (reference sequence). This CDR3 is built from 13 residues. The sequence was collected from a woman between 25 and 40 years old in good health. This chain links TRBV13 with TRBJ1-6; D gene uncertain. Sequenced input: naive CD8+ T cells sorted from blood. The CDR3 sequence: CASSLEAAGTLHF. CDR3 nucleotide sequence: TGTGCCAGCAGCTTAGAGGCAGCCGGTACCCTCCACTTT.